This T cell receptor beta chain stems from a study of OX40 agonist ivuxolimab in advanced cancers. Repertoires were generated with immunoSEQ multiplex PCR, while TCRdb's copy carries only in-frame clones and drops some. The sample lists about 78,000 clones, over 75% seen once, with about 0.25% in the top ten. V was shortened by 5 bases and J by 1 base, with 15 bases between the two germline ends. Germline V CDR1 and CDR2: SGHAT, FQNNGV. The CDR3 is made up of 16 amino acids. The source was CD4+ or CD8+ T cells sorted from blood, collected in a trial of the OX40 agonist ivuxolimab. The gene calls are TRBV11-2 and TRBJ2-1; weak D call: TRBD2 (6 bases). The receptor comes from an adult with an advanced solid tumor such as melanoma, head and neck, liver or kidney cancer. The CDR3 loop reads CASSRSGRGSYNEQFF. Written as DNA, the CDR3 is TGTGCCAGCAGCAGAAGCGGGCGAGGGTCCTACAATGAGCAGTTCTTC.